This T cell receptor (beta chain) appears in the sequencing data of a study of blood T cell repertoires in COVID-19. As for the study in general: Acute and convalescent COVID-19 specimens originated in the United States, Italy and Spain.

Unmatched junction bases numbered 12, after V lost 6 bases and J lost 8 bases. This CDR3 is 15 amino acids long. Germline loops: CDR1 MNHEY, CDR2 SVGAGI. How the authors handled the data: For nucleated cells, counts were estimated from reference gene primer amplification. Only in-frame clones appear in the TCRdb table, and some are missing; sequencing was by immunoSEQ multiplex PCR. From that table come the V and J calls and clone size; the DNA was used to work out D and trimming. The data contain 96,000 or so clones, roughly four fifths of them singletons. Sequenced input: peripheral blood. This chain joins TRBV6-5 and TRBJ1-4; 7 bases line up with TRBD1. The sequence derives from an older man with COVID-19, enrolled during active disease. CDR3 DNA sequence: TGTGCCAGCAGACTCCAGGGGGTGGCGGACGAAAAACTGTTTTTT. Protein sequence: CASRLQGVADEKLFF.